This paragraph covers one TCR beta chain sequence. During active infection, Seattle patients enrolled and were then monitored through disease. Sequencing was performed with immunoSEQ multiplex PCR; in TCRdb, only in-frame clones are kept and a portion is missing. The sample includes approximately 290,000 clones, roughly 88% of them seen just once. The CDR3 covers 15 residues. V was pared by 0 bases and J by 2 bases, with 3 bases of the junction left unmatched. Looked up from germline, CDR1 is KGHSH and CDR2 is LQKENI. This entry is derived from a study of blood T cell repertoires in COVID-19. Study background: Italy, Spain and the United States were the sources of the convalescent and acute COVID-19 samples. Nucleic acid was either cDNA or gDNA, and it came from T cells, B-cell-depleted T cells, or PBMCs.

The gene calls are TRBV18 and TRBJ2-7, with 8 bases identical to TRBD2. Sequenced material: peripheral blood. This TCR was recovered from a human donor with COVID-19, enrolled during active disease. The donor label of this sample is uncertain. CDR3 protein: CASSPPLGLAYEQYF. The CDR3 coding sequence is TGTGCCAGCTCACCACCGTTGGGACTAGCCTACGAGCAGTACTTC.